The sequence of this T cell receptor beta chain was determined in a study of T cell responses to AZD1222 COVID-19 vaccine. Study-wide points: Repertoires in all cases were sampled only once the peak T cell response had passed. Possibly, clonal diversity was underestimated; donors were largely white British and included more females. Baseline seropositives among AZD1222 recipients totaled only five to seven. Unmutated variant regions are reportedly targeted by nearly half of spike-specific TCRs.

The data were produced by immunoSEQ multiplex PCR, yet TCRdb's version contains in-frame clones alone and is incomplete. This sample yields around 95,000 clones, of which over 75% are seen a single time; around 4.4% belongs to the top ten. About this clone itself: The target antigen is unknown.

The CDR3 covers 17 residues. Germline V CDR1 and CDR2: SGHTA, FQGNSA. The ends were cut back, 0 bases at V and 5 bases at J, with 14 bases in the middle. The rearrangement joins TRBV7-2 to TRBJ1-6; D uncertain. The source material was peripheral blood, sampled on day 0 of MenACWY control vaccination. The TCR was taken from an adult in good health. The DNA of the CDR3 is TGTGCCAGCAGCTTAGCGGTAGTGAGGCCTAATAATTCACCCCTCCACTTT. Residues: CASSLAVVRPNNSPLHF.